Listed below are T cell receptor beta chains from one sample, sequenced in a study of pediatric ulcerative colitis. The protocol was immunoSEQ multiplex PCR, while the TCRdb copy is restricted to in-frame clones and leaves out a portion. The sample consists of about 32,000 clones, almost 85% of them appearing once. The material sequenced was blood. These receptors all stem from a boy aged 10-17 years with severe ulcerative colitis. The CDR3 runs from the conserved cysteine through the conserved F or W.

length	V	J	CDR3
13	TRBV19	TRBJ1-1	CASSNQRGVEAFF
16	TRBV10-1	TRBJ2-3	CASSEWGGLWADTQYF
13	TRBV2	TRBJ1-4	CASNSRPSEKLFF
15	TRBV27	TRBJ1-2	CASSFVTNRGSGYTF
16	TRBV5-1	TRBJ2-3	CASSWTSGDVGDTQYF
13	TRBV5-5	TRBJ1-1	CASSFGAATEAFF
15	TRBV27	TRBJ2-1	CASATGLGLYNEQFF
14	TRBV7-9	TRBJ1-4	CASSSTGTLEKLFF
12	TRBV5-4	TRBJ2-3	CASSGNTDTQYF
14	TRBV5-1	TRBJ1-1	CASSLTGSNTEAFF
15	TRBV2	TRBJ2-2	CASSTDRINTGELFF
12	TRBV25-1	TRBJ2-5	CATSVVQETQYF
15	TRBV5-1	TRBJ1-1	CASSSAGGAPTEAFF
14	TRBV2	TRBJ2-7	CASRVGTGFYEQYF
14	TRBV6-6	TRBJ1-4	CASSSQGSGEKLFF
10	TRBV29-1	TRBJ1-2	CSVQQSGYTF